The 25 T cell receptor beta chains reported below all come from one sample, sequenced in a study of cytomegalovirus exposure and HLA in healthy donors. TCRdb keeps only in-frame clones here, not all; method: immunoSEQ multiplex PCR. The sample yields 80,000 to 95,000 clones, under 95% seen once. Material: PBMCs. These receptors all stem from a woman aged 25-40 years in good health and CMV-seropositive.

Details on this clone: The sample has other DNA sequences that encode this CDR3 too. Here the CDR3 reads CASSWGQGNTEAFF. For the CDR3, the DNA is TGTGCCAGCAGTTGGGGCCAAGGGAACACTGAAGCTTTCTTT. The chain combines TRBV27 with TRBJ1-1; TRBD1 is a possible D gene (5 bases). This CDR3 is 14 amino acids long. V was cut by 4 bases and J by 1 base, with 10 bases left in between. Per the germline V gene, CDR1 is MNHEY and CDR2 is SMNVEV (reference sequence).

The rearrangement joins TRBV11-2 to TRBJ2-3; TRBD2 matches 8 bases. The CDR3 consists of 14 residues. V was pared by 7 bases and J by 2 bases, with 5 bases of the junction left unmatched. Germline V gene sequence: CDR1 SGHAT, CDR2 FQNNGV. CDR3 sequence reads: CASTRTSPTDTQYF. For the CDR3, the DNA is TGTGCCAGCACCCGGACTAGCCCCACAGATACGCAGTATTTT. Full variable domain (missing parts from reference TRBV11-2 and TRBJ2-3): EAGVAQSPRYKIIEKRQSVAFWCNPISGHATLYWYQQILGQGPKLLIQFQNNGVVDDSQLPKDRFSAERLKGVDSTLKIQPAKLEDSAVYLCASTRTSPTDTQYFGPGTRLTVL.

The V and J genes are TRBV7-6 and TRBJ2-5, with 10 bases fitting TRBD2. Germline CDR1 reads SGHVS; CDR2 reads FNYEAQ. CDR3 size: 19 residues. V lost 1 base and J lost 1; bases outside the gene matches: 12. This CDR3 reads CASSLGGGILAGAQETQYF. CDR3 DNA: TGTGCCAGCAGCTTAGGAGGGGGGATCCTAGCGGGAGCCCAAGAGACCCAGTACTTC.

The chain links TRBV5-1 to TRBJ1-1, with D perhaps TRBD1 (6 bases). Trimming stripped 4 bases from V and 4 bases from J, with 14 bases between. Germline-derived CDR1 and CDR2 are SGHRS and YFSETQ. The CDR3 covers 14 residues. CDR3 sequence reads: CASSKTRGTTEAFF. CDR3 nucleotides: TGCGCCAGCAGCAAAACCAGGGGTACCACTGAAGCTTTCTTT.

The chain links TRBV19 to TRBJ2-4, with D possibly being TRBD2 (6 bases). V was trimmed by 6 bases and J by 7 bases, leaving 19 bases between them. Germline V lookup: CDR1 LNHDA, CDR2 SQIVND (reference sequence). The CDR3 runs 15 residues. The CDR3: CASSPTGVTPNIQYF. The CDR3, as DNA: TGTGCCAGTAGCCCCACGGGGGTGACCCCGAACATTCAGTACTTC.

The J gene is TRBJ2-5, the V gene TRBV28, with TRBD2 matching 7 bases. The germline gives CDR1 MDHEN, CDR2 SYDVKM. V shed 9 bases, J shed 4 bases, and the junction held 14 bases outside the gene matches. This CDR3 region has 15 residues. DNA for the CDR3: TGTGCCAGTCAAACGGGGGGTCTCGGACGAGAGACCCAGTACTTC. It codes for CASQTGGLGRETQYF.

This clone was picked up one time. The chain is built from TRBV4-3 and TRBJ2-4; 9 bases are a match to TRBD1. The CDR3 spans 14 residues. V lost 4 bases to trimming and J lost 6 bases; unmatched junction nucleotides: 4. Germline values: CDR1 LGHNA, CDR2 YSLEER. In nucleotides, the CDR3 is TGCGCCAGCAGCCGAACGGACAGGGGAAACATTCAGTACTTC. As protein: CASSRTDRGNIQYF.

The chain recombines TRBV18 with TRBJ2-6; a weak D match, TRBD1 (5 bases). Per the germline V gene, CDR1 is KGHSH and CDR2 is LQKENI. The CDR3 length is 13 residues. V lost 8 bases, J lost 1 base, and 6 bases lay in between. DNA of the CDR3: TGTGCCAGCCGACAGTCTGGGGCCAACGTCCTGACTTTC. The encoded protein is CASRQSGANVLTF.

This clone came up once. This chain uses TRBV29-1 with TRBJ2-1, with 7 bases matching TRBD2. The CDR3 covers 15 residues. With 0 bases clipped from V and 6 bases from J, the junction kept 8 bases outside the gene matches. CDR1 SQVTM and CDR2 ANQGSEA come from the germline V gene. The CDR3, as DNA: TGCAGCGTTGAAGATGACGGACTAGTTTCCAATGAGCAGTTCTTC. Its protein product is CSVEDDGLVSNEQFF.

The V and J genes are TRBV7-2 and TRBJ2-3; TRBD2 might be the D (7 bases). Per germline, CDR1 SGHTA and CDR2 FQGNSA. The CDR3 extends over 16 amino acids. Trimming left V 1 base short and J 4 bases short, with 15 bases between. For the CDR3, the DNA is TGTGCCAGCAGCTTAGTTGGGGGGGCTAACCCAGATACGCAGTATTTT. This gives the protein CASSLVGGANPDTQYF.

The gene calls are TRBV7-2 and TRBJ1-1; no reliable D call. V shed 5 bases and J shed 1 base, with 8 bases lying between them. CDR3 length: 13 residues. CDR1 SGHTA and CDR2 FQGNSA come from the germline V gene. CDR3 amino acids: CASSRIRNTEAFF. The DNA of the CDR3 is TGTGCCAGCAGCCGAATTAGGAACACTGAAGCTTTCTTT.

The rearrangement uses TRBV25-1 and TRBJ2-1, with unresolved D. This CDR3 has 14 residues. Trimming removed 1 base at V and 9 bases at J, with 13 bases between. Per germline, CDR1 MGHDK and CDR2 SYGVNS. CDR3: CASSESQAPSEQFF. The CDR3 DNA reads as TGTGCCAGCAGTGAATCTCAGGCCCCCAGTGAGCAGTTCTTC.

The genes are TRBV10-2 and TRBJ2-2; D is perhaps TRBD1 (6 bases). V lost 8 bases and J lost 4, with 11 bases in between. The CDR3 spans 13 residues. From germline, CDR1 is WSHSY and CDR2 SAAADI. CDR3 coding DNA: TGCGCCAGCGCGGACAGATCCACCGGGGAGCTGTTTTTT. Its translation is CASADRSTGELFF.

The chain has TRBV11-2 and TRBJ2-3; 9 bases map to TRBD1. Germline CDR1 and CDR2: SGHAT and FQNNGV. CDR3 size: 15 residues. The V segment lost 6 bases and the J segment 4 bases; nucleotides outside the gene matches: 8. As DNA, the CDR3 is TGTGCCAGCAGTTGGGGACAGGGTTTCTCAGATACGCAGTATTTT. Translating gives CASSWGQGFSDTQYF.

The genes are TRBV4-3 and TRBJ2-3; weak D call: TRBD1 (5 bases). The CDR3 has 16 residues. The germline V and J ends were trimmed by 3 bases and 2 bases, with 15 bases remaining between them. The germline V gene has CDR1 LGHNA and CDR2 YSLEER. CDR3 in amino acids: CASSHLQVLDTDTQYF. DNA of the CDR3: TGCGCCAGCAGCCATCTACAGGTTTTAGACACAGATACGCAGTATTTT.

This chain joins TRBV28 and TRBJ1-1, with D perhaps matching TRBD1 (5 bases). The germline gives CDR1 MDHEN, CDR2 SYDVKM. V dropped 3 bases and J dropped 3 bases, with 20 bases sitting between them. This CDR3 comprises 17 residues. The CDR3 reads CASSFGVSLRGDTEAFF. DNA for the CDR3: TGTGCCAGCAGTTTCGGCGTTAGTCTGCGGGGGGACACTGAAGCTTTCTTT.

This rearrangement joins TRBV5-4 to TRBJ1-2; D gene ambiguous. The CDR3 contains 13 residues. Germline-derived CDR1 and CDR2 are SGHNT and YYREEE (reference sequence). The V gene lost 5 bases and the J gene lost 3 bases, with 11 bases spanning the gap. CDR3 DNA sequence: TGTGCCAGCAGACCGACCGGGTACTATGGCTACACCTTC. Amino acids: CASRPTGYYGYTF.

J is TRBJ1-4 and V is TRBV15; D is possibly TRBD1 (6 bases). CDR1 is LNHNV, CDR2 YYDKDF, per germline (reference sequence). CDR3 length: 13 residues. Trimming removed 1 base at V and 7 bases at J, with 7 bases between. CDR3 DNA: TGTGCCACCAGCAGAGCCAGGGGTGAAAAACTGTTTTTT. Protein: CATSRARGEKLFF.

V and J are TRBV4-3 and TRBJ2-7; 7 bases line up with TRBD1. The trim removed 1 base at V and 4 bases at J, leaving 10 bases unmatched. The CDR3 covers 16 residues. The germline gives CDR1 LGHNA, CDR2 YSLEER. CDR3 sequence: CASSQGSGGRSYEQYF. For the CDR3, the DNA is TGCGCCAGCAGCCAAGGTTCAGGGGGTCGCTCGTACGAGCAGTACTTC.

This clone was picked up many times. V usage is TRBV2 and J usage is TRBJ2-7, with D perhaps TRBD1 (6 bases). This CDR3 has 12 residues. V gave up 6 bases and J gave up 5 bases, with 11 bases separating them. Germline assignment: CDR1 SNHLY and CDR2 FYNNEI. The CDR3 DNA reads TGTGCCAGCAGCCCCAGGGGCCACGAGCAGTACTTC. This gives the protein CASSPRGHEQYF. Full variable domain (missing parts from reference TRBV2 and TRBJ2-7): EPEVTQTPSHQVTQMGQEVILRCVPISNHLYFYWYRQILGQKVEFLVSFYNNEISEKSEIFDDQFSVERPDGSNFTLKIRSTKLEDSAMYFCASSPRGHEQYFGPGTRLTVT.

The chain is built from TRBV10-3 and TRBJ2-7, with TRBD2 identical over 8 bases. This CDR3 comprises 13 residues. Germline trimming cut 8 bases from V and 0 bases from J; bases unmatched to any gene: 3. The germline V gene encodes CDR1 ENHRY and CDR2 SYGVKD. CDR3 amino acids: CAIGLAGSYEQYF. DNA of the CDR3: TGTGCCATCGGACTAGCAGGCTCCTACGAGCAGTACTTC.

The chain links TRBV10-3 to TRBJ1-1, with 7 bases that match TRBD1. This CDR3 spans 13 amino acids. The germline V gene encodes CDR1 ENHRY and CDR2 SYGVKD. Trimming cost V 10 bases and J 0 bases; bases outside gene matches: 5. CDR3 loop: CASQDRMNTEAFF. The CDR3 region has the DNA TGTGCCAGCCAGGACAGGATGAACACTGAAGCTTTCTTT.

The chain joins TRBV5-5 to TRBJ1-3; 8 bases match TRBD1. Germline lookup yields CDR1 SGHKS and CDR2 YYEKEE (reference sequence). The CDR3 runs 16 residues. Trimming took 5 bases from V and 0 from J; bases not matched to a gene: 7. The CDR3 loop is CASRLDRALSGNTIYF. The CDR3 DNA is TGTGCCAGCAGACTGGACAGGGCCCTCTCTGGAAACACCATATATTTT.

The V call is TRBV15, the J call TRBJ2-3; TRBD2 matches 8 bases. The CDR3 spans 14 residues. The ends lost 5 bases at V and 1 base at J; junction bases unmatched: 2. Per germline, CDR1 LNHNV and CDR2 YYDKDF (reference sequence). The DNA for the CDR3 is TGTGCCACCAGCGATAGCGGGGGCACAGATACGCAGTATTTT. It specifies CATSDSGGTDTQYF.

The chain combines TRBV11-2 with TRBJ1-1, with D perhaps TRBD1 (6 bases). Germline CDR1 reads SGHAT; CDR2 reads FQNNGV. V gave up 4 bases and J gave up 0 bases, with 15 bases separating them. The CDR3 is made up of 16 amino acids. CDR3 amino acids: CASSSPRDTMNTEAFF. In DNA, the CDR3 is TGTGCCAGCAGCTCTCCCCGGGACACCATGAACACTGAAGCTTTCTTT. The full variable domain, with the rest looked up from reference TRBV11-2 and TRBJ1-1, is EAGVAQSPRYKIIEKRQSVAFWCNPISGHATLYWYQQILGQGPKLLIQFQNNGVVDDSQLPKDRFSAERLKGVDSTLKIQPAKLEDSAVYLCASSSPRDTMNTEAFFGQGTRLTVV.